Listed below are T cell receptor beta chains from one sample, sequenced in a study of resident and recirculating memory T cells in vitiligo. The assay was immunoSEQ multiplex PCR, and TCRdb's table has in-frame clones only and misses some. The sample carries tens of thousands of clones, roughly 92% recorded once. Sequences were obtained from blood. The receptor set was obtained from a male donor with vitiligo. Each CDR3 is given with its conserved first and last residue. A D gene is named only where the DNA matches it firmly. Rows give clone size only sometimes, using once, few, many, or a class for an expanded clone.

v_gene	j_gene	d_gene	abundance	CDR3nt	CDR3aa
TRBV25-1	TRBJ1-2	TRBD1	once	TGTGCCAGCGCCCGGGACAGGGGTTCCGAGGGCTACACCTTC	CASARDRGSEGYTF
TRBV7-2	TRBJ1-2	-	-	TGTGCCAGCAGCTTAGGGACAGTCTATGGCTACACCTTC	CASSLGTVYGYTF
TRBV29-1	TRBJ2-7	TRBD1	once	TGCAGCGGTACCCAGGGGGCGAGGGAGCAGTACTTC	CSGTQGAREQYF
TRBV29-1	TRBJ2-7	-	-	TGCAGCGTTGAAGACCCGACAGGAGGTCACGAGCAGTACTTC	CSVEDPTGGHEQYF
TRBV9	TRBJ2-7	TRBD1	-	TGTGCCAGCAGCCGTACGACAGGGAACTACGAGCAGTACTTC	CASSRTTGNYEQYF
TRBV7-8	TRBJ2-7	-	-	TGTGCCAGCAGCATCGACCCGGAAAAAGATCCTATACCGGACAGAATGTACGAGCAGTACTTC	CASSIDPEKDPIPDRMYEQYF
TRBV18	TRBJ1-4	-	-	TGTGCCAGCTCCGACGGGGGGACCTTTAATGAAAAACTGTTTTTT	CASSDGGTFNEKLFF
TRBV5-6	TRBJ2-1	-	-	TGTGCCAGCAGCCCTAACAGGGACAATGAGCAGTTCTTC	CASSPNRDNEQFF
TRBV10-3	TRBJ1-2	-	-	TGTGCCATCAGTGAGTCGGAACAGCACCCCTATGGCTACACCTTC	CAISESEQHPYGYTF
TRBV20-1	TRBJ1-2	-	once	TGCAGTGCTAGCCTTCATGGCTACACCTTC	CSASLHGYTF
TRBV27	TRBJ1-3	-	-	TGTGCCAGCAGGGACAGCTCTGGAAACACCATATATTTT	CASRDSSGNTIYF
TRBV29-1	TRBJ2-7	-	-	TGCAGCGTTGAAGTCGGGAACTCCTACGAGCAGTACTTC	CSVEVGNSYEQYF
TRBV27	TRBJ2-7	TRBD1	-	TGTGCCAGCAGTTTAACAGGGGACTACGAGCAGTACTTC	CASSLTGDYEQYF
TRBV9	TRBJ2-1	-	-	TGTGCCAGCAGCGCCCTCTTATCCCACAATGAGCAGTTCTTC	CASSALLSHNEQFF
TRBV9	TRBJ1-1	-	-	TGTGCCAGCAGTGATGGGCGGGTCACTGAAGCTTTCTTT	CASSDGRVTEAFF
TRBV4-3	TRBJ2-1	TRBD1	-	TGCGCCAGCAGCCGGGAATCCTGGACAGGGGGCGGTGAGCAGTTCTTC	CASSRESWTGGGEQFF
TRBV2	TRBJ1-5	-	-	TGTGCCAGCAGGGAGGGGTGGGGACAGCCCCAGCATTTT	CASREGWGQPQHF
TRBV4-1	TRBJ2-7	-	once	TGCGCCAGCAGCCACCGAATAGGGGATTACTACGAGCAGTACTTC	CASSHRIGDYYEQYF
TRBV5-1	TRBJ1-5	-	-	TGCGCCAGCAGCTTGGTACCCCTAACAGGGAAGGGAGAAAGCAATCAGCCCCAGCATTTT	CASSLVPLTGKGESNQPQHF
TRBV6-6	TRBJ2-3	TRBD1	once	TGTGCCAGCAGTTCGGACAGGGGTGCAGATACGCAGTATTTT	CASSSDRGADTQYF
TRBV5-1	TRBJ2-2	-	-	TGCGCCAGCAGCCTGAGACCGACAGGCAACACCGGGGAGCTGTTTTTT	CASSLRPTGNTGELFF
TRBV7-2	TRBJ2-7	-	-	TGTGCCAGCAGCTCAAGCGGGGGACAGCGGGGGCGCTACGAGCAGTACTTC	CASSSSGGQRGRYEQYF
TRBV7-2	TRBJ2-3	TRBD2	-	TGTGCCAGCAGGCGATCTAGCGGGGGCGAGGGTACGCAGTATTTT	CASRRSSGGEGTQYF
TRBV5-1	TRBJ2-7	-	-	TGCGCCAGCAGCTTGGTGGGGGCTCCCTACGAGCAGTACTTC	CASSLVGAPYEQYF
TRBV6-1	TRBJ2-1	TRBD2	once	TGTGCCAGCAGTGAAGTCGGGGGGAATGAGCAGTTCTTC	CASSEVGGNEQFF
TRBV6-1	TRBJ1-6	-	-	TGTGCCAGCAGTCCGGACCACAGGCAATCACCCCTCCACTTT	CASSPDHRQSPLHF
TRBV23-1	TRBJ2-7	-	-	TGCGCCAGCAGTCAGCTGACAGGATTCTACGAGCAGTACTTC	CASSQLTGFYEQYF
TRBV18	TRBJ2-1	TRBD2	-	TGTGCCAGCTCACCCGTCGGGAGGATCTCCTACAATGAGCAGTTCTTC	CASSPVGRISYNEQFF
TRBV18	TRBJ1-5	-	-	TGTGCCAGCTCACCAGAGGGACAGCCCCAGCATTTT	CASSPEGQPQHF
TRBV4-3	TRBJ1-1	-	-	TGCGCCAGCAGCCAAGATTTATGGCCAACACGGGGGAACACTGAAGCTTTCTTT	CASSQDLWPTRGNTEAFF
TRBV6-5	TRBJ2-7	TRBD1	once	TGTGCCAGCAGTCCTCGCCGGGACAGTACCTACGAGCAGTACTTC	CASSPRRDSTYEQYF
TRBV19	TRBJ1-2	-	-	TGTGCCACCTCTAAAGGAGGGTTCGATGGCTACACCTTC	CATSKGGFDGYTF
TRBV7-9	TRBJ2-1	-	-	TGTGCCAGCAGCTTAGGAGCAGGGCCCTACAATGAGCAGTTCTTC	CASSLGAGPYNEQFF
TRBV11-3	TRBJ2-2	-	-	TGTGCCAGCAGCTTAGCCAGAAACACCGGGGAGCTGTTTTTT	CASSLARNTGELFF
TRBV29-1	TRBJ2-1	TRBD1	-	TGCAGCGTTGGCGGGACAGGGGGAAATGAGCAGTTCTTC	CSVGGTGGNEQFF
TRBV7-8	TRBJ2-5	TRBD1	-	TGTGCCAGCAGCATTTTGACAGGGACACAAGAGACCCAGTACTTC	CASSILTGTQETQYF
TRBV2	TRBJ2-5	TRBD2	once	TGTGCCAGCAAAGCGGGGGGGGAGACCCAGTACTTC	CASKAGGETQYF